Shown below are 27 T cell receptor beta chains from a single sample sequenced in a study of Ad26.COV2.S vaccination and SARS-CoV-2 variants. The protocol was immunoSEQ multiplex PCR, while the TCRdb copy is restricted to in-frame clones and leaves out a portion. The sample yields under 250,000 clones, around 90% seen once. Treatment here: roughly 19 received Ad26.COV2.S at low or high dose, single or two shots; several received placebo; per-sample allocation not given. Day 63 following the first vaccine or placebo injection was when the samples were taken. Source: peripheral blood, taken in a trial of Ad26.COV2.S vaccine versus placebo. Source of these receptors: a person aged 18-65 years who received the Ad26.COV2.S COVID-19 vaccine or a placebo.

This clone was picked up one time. The CDR3 bases are TGTGCCAGCAGCTTACCTCCGGGGGAGTGGTACAATGAGCAGTTCTTC. Translated, it gives CASSLPPGEWYNEQFF. J is TRBJ2-1 and V is TRBV7-8, with D tentatively TRBD2 (6 bases). The V gene lost 2 bases and the J gene lost 4 bases, with 15 bases spanning the gap. Germline assignment: CDR1 SGHVS and CDR2 FQNEAQ. The length of the CDR3 is 16 residues.

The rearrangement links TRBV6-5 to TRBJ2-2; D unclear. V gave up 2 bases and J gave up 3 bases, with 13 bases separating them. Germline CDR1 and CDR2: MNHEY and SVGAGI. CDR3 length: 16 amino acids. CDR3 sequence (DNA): TGTGCCAGCAGTTACGGGGTCAGGCCTTACACCGGGGAGCTGTTTTTT. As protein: CASSYGVRPYTGELFF.

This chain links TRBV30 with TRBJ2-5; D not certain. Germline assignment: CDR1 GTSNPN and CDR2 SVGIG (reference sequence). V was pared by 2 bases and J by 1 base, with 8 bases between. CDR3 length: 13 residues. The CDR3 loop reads CAWSSTTQETQYF. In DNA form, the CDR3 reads TGTGCCTGGAGTTCAACTACCCAAGAGACCCAGTACTTC.

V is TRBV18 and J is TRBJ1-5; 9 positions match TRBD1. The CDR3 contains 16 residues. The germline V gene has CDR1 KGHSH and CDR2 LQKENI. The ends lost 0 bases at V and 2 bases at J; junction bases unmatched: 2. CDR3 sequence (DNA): TGTGCCAGCTCACCACCGGGACAGGGAGGCAATCAGCCCCAGCATTTT. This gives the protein CASSPPGQGGNQPQHF.

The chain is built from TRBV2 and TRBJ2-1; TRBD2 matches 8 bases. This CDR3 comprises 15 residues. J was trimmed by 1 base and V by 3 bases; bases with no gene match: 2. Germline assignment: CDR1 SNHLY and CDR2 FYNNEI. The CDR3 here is CASSDREGSYNEQFF. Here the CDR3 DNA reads TGTGCCAGCAGTGATCGGGAGGGATCCTACAATGAGCAGTTCTTC.

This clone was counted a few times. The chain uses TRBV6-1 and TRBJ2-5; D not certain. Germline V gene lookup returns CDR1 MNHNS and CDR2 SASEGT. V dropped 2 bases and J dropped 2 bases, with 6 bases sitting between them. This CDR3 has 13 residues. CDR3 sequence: CASSERVQETQYF. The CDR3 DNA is TGTGCCAGCAGTGAAAGGGTACAAGAGACCCAGTACTTC.

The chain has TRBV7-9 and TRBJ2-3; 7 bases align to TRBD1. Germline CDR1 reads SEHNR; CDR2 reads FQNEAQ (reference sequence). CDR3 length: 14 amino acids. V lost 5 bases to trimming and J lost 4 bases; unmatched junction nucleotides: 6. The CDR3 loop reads CASSLTGQADTQYF. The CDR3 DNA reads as TGTGCCAGCAGCCTAACAGGACAGGCAGATACGCAGTATTTT.

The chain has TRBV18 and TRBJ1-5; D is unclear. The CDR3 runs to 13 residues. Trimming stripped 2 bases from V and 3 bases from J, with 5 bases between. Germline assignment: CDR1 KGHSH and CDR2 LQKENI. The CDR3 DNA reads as TGTGCCAGCTCACCAAACGACAATCAGCCCCAGCATTTT. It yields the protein CASSPNDNQPQHF.

CDR3 protein: CASSLFHPQPQHF. In DNA form, the CDR3 reads TGTGCCAGCAGCTTGTTCCACCCCCAGCCCCAGCATTTT. The rearrangement joins TRBV5-8 to TRBJ1-5; D not resolved. V lost 1 base and J 7 bases, leaving 9 bases between the germline ends. The CDR3 contains 13 residues. Per germline, CDR1 SGHTS and CDR2 YDEGEE.

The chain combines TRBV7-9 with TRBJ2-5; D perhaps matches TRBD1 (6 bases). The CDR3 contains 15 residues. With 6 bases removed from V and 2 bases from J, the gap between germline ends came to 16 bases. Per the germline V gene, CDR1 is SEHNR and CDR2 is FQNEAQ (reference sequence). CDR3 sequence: CASSNRDKPQETQYF. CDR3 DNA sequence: TGTGCCAGCAGTAACCGGGACAAACCTCAAGAGACCCAGTACTTC.

The CDR3 DNA reads as TGTGCCAGCAGCCAAGATATGGTAGCCTCTGGAAACACCATATATTTT. This encodes CASSQDMVASGNTIYF. The rearrangement uses TRBV14 and TRBJ1-3; D is unclear. Germline lookup yields CDR1 SGHDN and CDR2 FVKESK. Trimming took off 0 bases at V and 0 bases at J, with 9 bases between the two ends. The length of the CDR3 is 16 residues.

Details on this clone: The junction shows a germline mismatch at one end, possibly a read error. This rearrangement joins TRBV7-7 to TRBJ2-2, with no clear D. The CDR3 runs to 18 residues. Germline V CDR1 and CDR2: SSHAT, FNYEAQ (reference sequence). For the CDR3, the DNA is TGTGCTAGCAGCTTAGACGTGGGCGCCGACCTTCGCACCGGGGAGCTGTTTTTT. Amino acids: CASSLDVGADLRTGELFF.

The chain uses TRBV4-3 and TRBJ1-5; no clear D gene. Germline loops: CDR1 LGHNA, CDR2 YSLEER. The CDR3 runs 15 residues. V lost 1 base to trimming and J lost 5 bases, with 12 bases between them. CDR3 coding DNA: TGCGCCAGCAGCCAAGGAACAAGGGTGGATCAGCCCCAGCATTTT. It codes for CASSQGTRVDQPQHF.

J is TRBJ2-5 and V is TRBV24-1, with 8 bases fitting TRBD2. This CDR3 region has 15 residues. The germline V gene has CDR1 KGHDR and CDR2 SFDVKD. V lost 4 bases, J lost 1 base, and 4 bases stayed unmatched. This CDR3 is CATSDLSGIQETQYF. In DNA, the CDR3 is TGTGCCACCAGTGACCTTAGCGGGATCCAAGAGACCCAGTACTTC.

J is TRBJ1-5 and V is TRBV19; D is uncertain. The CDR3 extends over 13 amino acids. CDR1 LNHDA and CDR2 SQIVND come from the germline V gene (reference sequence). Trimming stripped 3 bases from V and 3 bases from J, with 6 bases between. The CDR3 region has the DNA TGTGCCAGTAGTATCCAGGCCAATCAGCCCCAGCATTTT. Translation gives CASSIQANQPQHF.

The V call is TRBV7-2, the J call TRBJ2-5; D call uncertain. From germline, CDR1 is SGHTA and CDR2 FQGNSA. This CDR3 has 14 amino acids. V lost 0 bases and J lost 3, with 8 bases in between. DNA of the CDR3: TGTGCCAGCAGCTTAGCCGCTGGCAAAGAGACCCAGTACTTC. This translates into CASSLAAGKETQYF. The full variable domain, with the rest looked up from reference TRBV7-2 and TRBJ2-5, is GAGVSQSPSNKVTEKGKDVELRCDPISGHTALYWYRQSLGQGLEFLIYFQGNSAPDKSGLPSDRFSAERTGGSVSTLTIQRTQQEDSAVYLCASSLAAGKETQYFGPGTRLLVL.

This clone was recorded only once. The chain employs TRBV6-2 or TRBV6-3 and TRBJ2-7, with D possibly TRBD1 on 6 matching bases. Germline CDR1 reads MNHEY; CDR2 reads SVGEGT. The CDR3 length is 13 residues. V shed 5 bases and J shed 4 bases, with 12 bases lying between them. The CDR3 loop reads CASSPPDRYEQYV. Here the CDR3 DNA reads TGTGCCAGCAGTCCCCCGGACAGATACGAGCAGTACGTC.

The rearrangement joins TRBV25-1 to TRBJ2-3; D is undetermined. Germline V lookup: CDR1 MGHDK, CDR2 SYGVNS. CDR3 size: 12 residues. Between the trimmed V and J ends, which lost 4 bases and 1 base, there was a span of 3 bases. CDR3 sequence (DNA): TGTGCCAGCAGTGTAGGCACAGATACGCAGTATTTT. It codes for CASSVGTDTQYF.

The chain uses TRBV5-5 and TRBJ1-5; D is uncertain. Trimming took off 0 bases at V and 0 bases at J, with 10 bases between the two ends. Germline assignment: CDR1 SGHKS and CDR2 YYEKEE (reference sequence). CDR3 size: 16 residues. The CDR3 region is CASSLVGQNSNQPQHF. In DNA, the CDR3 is TGTGCCAGCAGCTTGGTTGGGCAGAATAGCAATCAGCCCCAGCATTTT.

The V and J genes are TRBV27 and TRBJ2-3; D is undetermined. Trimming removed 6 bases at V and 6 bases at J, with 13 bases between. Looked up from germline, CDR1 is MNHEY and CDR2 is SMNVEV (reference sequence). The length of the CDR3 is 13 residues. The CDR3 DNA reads TGTGCCAGCAGCCGGAACGCTGAGGATACGCAGTATTTT. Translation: CASSRNAEDTQYF.

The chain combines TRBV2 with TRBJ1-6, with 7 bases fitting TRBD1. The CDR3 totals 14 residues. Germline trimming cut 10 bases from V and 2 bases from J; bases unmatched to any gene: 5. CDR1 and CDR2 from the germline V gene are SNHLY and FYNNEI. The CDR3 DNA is TGTGCCACTGCCAGGGGGACCTATAATTCACCCCTCCACTTT. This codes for CATARGTYNSPLHF.

The CDR3 bases are TGTGCCAGCAGTTTAAGTTGGGGGGGCAATCAGCCCCAGCATTTT. It is translated as CASSLSWGGNQPQHF. This chain uses TRBV27 with TRBJ1-5, with D possibly TRBD1 on 5 matching bases. Trimming took off 2 bases at V and 2 bases at J, with 10 bases between the two ends. The CDR3 has 15 amino acids. CDR1 and CDR2 from the germline V gene are MNHEY and SMNVEV (reference sequence).

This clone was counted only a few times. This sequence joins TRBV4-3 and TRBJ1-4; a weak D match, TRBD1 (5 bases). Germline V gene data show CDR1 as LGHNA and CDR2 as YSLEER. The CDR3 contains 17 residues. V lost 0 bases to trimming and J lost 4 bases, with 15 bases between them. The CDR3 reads CASSQENGAGLNEKLFF. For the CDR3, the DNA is TGCGCCAGCAGCCAAGAAAACGGGGCAGGCCTTAATGAAAAACTGTTTTTT.

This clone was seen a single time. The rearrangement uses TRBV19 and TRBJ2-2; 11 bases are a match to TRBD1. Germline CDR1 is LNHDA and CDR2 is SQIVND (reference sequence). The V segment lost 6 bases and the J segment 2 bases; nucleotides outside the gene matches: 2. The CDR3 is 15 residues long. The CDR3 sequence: CASSRTGGNTGELFF. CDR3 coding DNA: TGTGCCAGTAGCCGGACAGGGGGCAACACCGGGGAGCTGTTTTTT.

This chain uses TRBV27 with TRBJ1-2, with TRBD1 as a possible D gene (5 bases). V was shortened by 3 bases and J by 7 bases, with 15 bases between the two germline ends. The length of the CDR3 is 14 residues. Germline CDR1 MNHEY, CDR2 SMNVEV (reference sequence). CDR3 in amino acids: CASSFLLGAGGYTF. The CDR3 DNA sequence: TGTGCCAGCAGTTTTCTACTCGGGGCGGGTGGCTACACCTTC.

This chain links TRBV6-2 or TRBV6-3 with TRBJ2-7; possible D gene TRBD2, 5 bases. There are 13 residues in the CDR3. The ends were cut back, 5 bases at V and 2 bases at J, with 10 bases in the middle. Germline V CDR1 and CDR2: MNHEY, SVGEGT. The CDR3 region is CASSKTGTYEQYV. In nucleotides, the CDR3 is TGTGCCAGCAGTAAGACCGGGACCTACGAGCAGTACGTC.

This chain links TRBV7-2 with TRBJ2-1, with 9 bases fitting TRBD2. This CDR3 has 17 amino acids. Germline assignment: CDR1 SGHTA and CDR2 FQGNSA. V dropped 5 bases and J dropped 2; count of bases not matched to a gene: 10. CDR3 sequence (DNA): TGTGCCAGCAGCCCCGGTTGGGTAGCGGGGGCCTACAATGAGCAGTTCTTC. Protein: CASSPGWVAGAYNEQFF.